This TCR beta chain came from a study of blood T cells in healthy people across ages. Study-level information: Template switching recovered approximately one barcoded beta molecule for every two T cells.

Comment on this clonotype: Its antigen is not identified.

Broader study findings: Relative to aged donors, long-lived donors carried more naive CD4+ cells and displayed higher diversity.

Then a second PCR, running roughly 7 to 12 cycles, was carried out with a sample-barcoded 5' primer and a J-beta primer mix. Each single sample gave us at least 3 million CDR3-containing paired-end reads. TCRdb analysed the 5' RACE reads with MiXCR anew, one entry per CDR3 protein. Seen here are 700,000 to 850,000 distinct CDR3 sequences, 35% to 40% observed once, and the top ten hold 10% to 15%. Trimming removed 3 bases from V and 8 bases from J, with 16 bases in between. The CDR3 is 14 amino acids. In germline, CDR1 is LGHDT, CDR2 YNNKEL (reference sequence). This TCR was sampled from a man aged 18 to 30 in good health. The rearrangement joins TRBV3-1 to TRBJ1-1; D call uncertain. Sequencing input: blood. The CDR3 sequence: CASSQTTGWAEAFF. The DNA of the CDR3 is TGTGCCAGCAGCCAGACAACTGGGTGGGCAGAAGCTTTCTTT.